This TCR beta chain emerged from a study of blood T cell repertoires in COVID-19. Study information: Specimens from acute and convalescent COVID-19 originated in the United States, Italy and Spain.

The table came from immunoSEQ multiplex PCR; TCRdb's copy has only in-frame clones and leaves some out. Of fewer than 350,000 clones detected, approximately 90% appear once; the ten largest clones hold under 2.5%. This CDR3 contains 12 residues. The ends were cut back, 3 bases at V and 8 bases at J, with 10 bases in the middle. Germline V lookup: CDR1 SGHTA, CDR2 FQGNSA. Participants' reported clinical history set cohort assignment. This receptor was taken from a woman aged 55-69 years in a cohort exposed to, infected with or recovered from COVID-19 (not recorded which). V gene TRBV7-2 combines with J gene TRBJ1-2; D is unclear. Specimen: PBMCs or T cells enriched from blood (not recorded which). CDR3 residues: CASSFAGIGYTF. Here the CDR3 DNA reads TGTGCCAGCAGCTTTGCCGGGATCGGCTACACCTTC.